This T cell receptor beta chain was documented in a study of T cell clonality in common variable immunodeficiency. Overall study results and limits: Reportedly, TCR beta sequences from common variable immunodeficiency showed fewer deletions and N-nucleotide insertions.

Concerning this clone: What it binds is not known. The observed sequence ends 3 residues before the CDR3 terminus, with the missing tail filled in from the germline J gene. Other nucleotide sequences in the sample specify the same CDR3.

Using immunoSEQ multiplex PCR, the repertoire was profiled, and TCRdb retains in-frame clones only, with some absent. There are 25,000 to 30,000 clones in the sample, none observed a single time. The CDR3 sequence is 13 residues long. Trimming took 3 bases from V and 5 from J, leaving 10 bases between them. The V gene's germline CDR1 is MNHEY and CDR2 SVGEGT. Sequenced sample: peripheral blood mononuclear cells. This rearrangement joins TRBV6-2 or TRBV6-3 to TRBJ2-5, with D tentatively TRBD2 (5 bases). This sequence was found in a human donor with common variable immunodeficiency. Here the CDR3 reads CASSYGLGETQYF. The part of the CDR3 DNA that was read is TGTGCCAGCAGTTATGGACTGGGGGAGACC.